A selection of T cell receptor beta chains follows, all from one sample in a study of shared clonotypes between healthy human individuals. TCRdb's copy holds only in-frame clones and misses some; the assay was immunoSEQ multiplex PCR. The table includes 330,000 or so clones, less than 75% detected once. Sequencing was performed on memory CD4+ T cells sorted from blood. The receptors originated from a young man in good health. Each CDR3 is given without its conserved first and last residue. Size is stated for part of the rows, as once, few or many counts, or as a class when the clone is expanded.

j_call cdr3_length v_call clone_size cdr3_aa
TRBJ2-1 14 TRBV30 - AWTSGSIYSYNEQF
TRBJ1-5 13 TRBV28 - ASSYNRGRNQPQH
TRBJ2-7 13 TRBV19 few ASSTKRQTIVEQY
TRBJ2-7 17 TRBV28 - ASRHRDIGLAGAAYEQY
TRBJ1-5 12 TRBV18 few ASSPDIGGQPQH
TRBJ1-2 9 TRBV20-1 - STLKSDGYT
TRBJ2-2 12 TRBV10-3 - AIKGLAGSGELF
TRBJ2-7 12 TRBV15 - ATSSTSRAYEQY
TRBJ2-5 13 TRBV28 - ASSFLAGGQETQY
TRBJ1-5 11 TRBV2 - ASEVGGSQPQH
TRBJ2-7 13 TRBV18 - ASSPRTSGRGEQY
TRBJ2-1 12 TRBV19 - ASSINLAPNEQF
TRBJ1-4 11 TRBV19 many ASSRTVVGKLF
TRBJ2-1 14 TRBV4-1 - ASSQDFGLAGGEQF
TRBJ1-1 12 TRBV6-4 - ASSASQGNTEAF
TRBJ1-1 11 TRBV28 - ASSEERQTEAF
TRBJ2-1 13 TRBV5-1 - ASSWTSGKANEQF
TRBJ2-7 11 TRBV7-8 - ASSLTSSYEQY
TRBJ2-1 12 TRBV7-2 - ASSLGTSGTEQF
TRBJ2-1 11 TRBV2 - ASSVVDSNEQF
TRBJ2-7 16 TRBV15 - ATSPQASGTPGSYEQY
TRBJ2-1 11 TRBV5-4 - ASSLTGLGEQF
TRBJ2-7 13 TRBV6-1 - ASSEGAGEDYEQY
TRBJ1-2 10 TRBV19 many ASSFASGGYT
TRBJ2-2 12 TRBV9 - ASSVGRLTGELF
TRBJ2-7 14 TRBV10-3 many AISVGPQGSEYEQY
TRBJ1-1 13 TRBV6-1 - ASSRTGQLNTEAF
TRBJ2-3 12 TRBV2 - ASSSQTSKDTQY